This paragraph covers one TCR beta chain sequence. Its matching antigen is unknown. TCRdb reprocessed the 5' RACE reads, keeping one entry per CDR3 protein, no DNA. Listed are some 150,000 distinct CDR3 sequences; about 1.2% falls within the top ten. Germline loops: CDR1 DFQATT, CDR2 SNEGSKA (reference sequence). The CDR3 covers 15 residues. This specimen comes from a study of monozygotic twins with inflammatory bowel disease. Study conclusions and caveats: Other individuals had fewer clonotypes in common with IBD patients than with healthy twins, especially with disease activity.

Collection of an approximately 2.6 ml blood sample took place per donor. Whole blood without T cell sorting served as the source of isolated total RNA. The sequence came from a human donor with ulcerative colitis or Crohn's disease, or a healthy co-twin of an affected twin (not recorded which). What was sequenced was blood. The chain recombines TRBV20-1 with TRBJ2-6; checking the TCRdb D call of TRBD1 is not possible without DNA. The CDR3 sequence is CSARGSGTGANVLTF.